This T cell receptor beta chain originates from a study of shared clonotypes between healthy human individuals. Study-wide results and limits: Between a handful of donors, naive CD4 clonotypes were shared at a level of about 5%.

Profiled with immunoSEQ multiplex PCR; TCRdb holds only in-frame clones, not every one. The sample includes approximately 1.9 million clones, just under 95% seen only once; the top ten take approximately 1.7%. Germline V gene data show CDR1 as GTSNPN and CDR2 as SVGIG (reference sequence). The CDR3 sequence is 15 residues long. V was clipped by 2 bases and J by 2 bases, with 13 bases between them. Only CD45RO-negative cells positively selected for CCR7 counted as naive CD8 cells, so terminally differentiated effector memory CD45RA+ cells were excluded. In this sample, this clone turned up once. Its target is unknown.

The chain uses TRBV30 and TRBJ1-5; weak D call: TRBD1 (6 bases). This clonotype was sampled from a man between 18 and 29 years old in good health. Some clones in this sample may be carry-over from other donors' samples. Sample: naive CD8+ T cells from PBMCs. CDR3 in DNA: TGTGCCTGGAGTAAAAGGACAGTGGGCAATCAGCCCCAGCATTTT. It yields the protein CAWSKRTVGNQPQHF.